Below are 11 T cell receptor beta chains sequenced from a single sample in a study of T cell responses to AZD1222 COVID-19 vaccine (dated by TCRdb to 2020 to 2022). The sample's time point label, in plain terms: baseline before first vaccination. The receptor library was made with the immunoSEQ multiplex PCR assay. The table comes from immuneACCESS by way of TCRdb, which keeps in-frame sequences with V and J called. Part of the clones is missing from these tables; in studies checked, under half for an unresolved V gene and the rest for unknown reasons. This sample has 65,000 to 90,000 clones in its table, and roughly 88% of those were observed once. About 20% of the sample is held by the ten biggest clonotypes. Sequencing was performed on peripheral blood, taken on day 0 of AZD1222 vaccination. The receptors originated from an adult in good health.

The chain combines TRBV27 with TRBJ2-7; 9 nucleotides match TRBD2. Germline trimming cut 7 bases from V and 2 bases from J; bases unmatched to any gene: 6. This CDR3 comprises 14 residues. Germline CDR1 and CDR2: MNHEY and SMNVEV (reference sequence). The CDR3 sequence is CASIPIAGAYEQYF. For the CDR3, the DNA is TGTGCCAGCATCCCCATAGCGGGAGCCTACGAGCAGTACTTC.

The J gene is TRBJ2-3, the V gene TRBV11-2; 10 bases fit TRBD2. The CDR3 consists of 15 residues. V gave up 0 bases and J gave up 8 bases; unmatched junction bases: 5. The germline gives CDR1 SGHAT, CDR2 FQNNGV. CDR3 loop: CASSLDPSGGGTQYF. The CDR3, as DNA: TGTGCCAGCAGCTTAGACCCTAGCGGGGGTGGTACGCAGTATTTT. The full variable domain, completed using reference TRBV11-2 and TRBJ2-3, is EAGVAQSPRYKIIEKRQSVAFWCNPISGHATLYWYQQILGQGPKLLIQFQNNGVVDDSQLPKDRFSAERLKGVDSTLKIQPAKLEDSAVYLCASSLDPSGGGTQYFGPGTRLTVL.

This chain uses TRBV10-3 with TRBJ2-7; D is unclear. Trimming pared 2 bases from V and 2 bases from J, leaving 16 bases between. There are 16 residues in the CDR3. Germline V gives CDR1 ENHRY, CDR2 SYGVKD. CDR3 in amino acids: CAISENSPNRAYEQYF. The CDR3 DNA sequence: TGTGCCATCAGTGAGAATAGTCCCAACAGAGCCTACGAGCAGTACTTC.

This clone was seen a single time. The V and J genes are TRBV18 and TRBJ2-1, with TRBD2 matching 9 bases. This CDR3 comprises 15 residues. Germline V CDR1 and CDR2: KGHSH, LQKENI. V lost 3 bases and J lost 3; bases outside the gene matches: 3. The CDR3 sequence: CASSPATSGYNEQFF. The CDR3 bases are TGTGCCAGCTCACCGGCGACTAGCGGCTACAATGAGCAGTTCTTC.

This clone was observed a few times. V is TRBV9 and J is TRBJ2-7; D gene unclear. The V and J ends lost 5 bases and 3 bases respectively, with 21 bases between them. The CDR3 consists of 16 residues. CDR1 is SGDLS, CDR2 YYNGEE, per germline. CDR3 bases: TGTGCCAGCAGTCGCCGGGCCCTACACGGCTTCTACGAGCAGTACTTC. This codes for CASSRRALHGFYEQYF.

V usage is TRBV27 and J usage is TRBJ2-1; D might be TRBD1 (6 bases). Germline V gene sequence: CDR1 MNHEY, CDR2 SMNVEV (reference sequence). With 8 bases removed from V and 6 bases from J, the gap between germline ends came to 14 bases. The CDR3 is 13 residues long. CDR3 nucleotide sequence: TGTGCCAGCCGGGGTGGGGGCGGCAATGAGCAGTTCTTC. It codes for CASRGGGGNEQFF.

The chain has TRBV11-2 and TRBJ2-2; 10 bases agree with TRBD1. The CDR3 has 14 amino acids. Germline assignment: CDR1 SGHAT and CDR2 FQNNGV. Trimming removed 7 bases from V and 7 bases from J; junction bases left unmatched: 6. The CDR3 region has the DNA TGTGCCAGCACCCGGACAGGGGGAATCGGGGAGCTGTTTTTT. It yields the protein CASTRTGGIGELFF.

This clone was recorded a few times. For the CDR3, the DNA is TGTGCCAGCAGCCAAGGGGGAGGGAGCTACACCTTC. Protein sequence: CASSQGGGSYTF. The chain joins TRBV3-1 (or the pseudogene TRBV3-2) to TRBJ1-2; D gene ambiguous. The germline gives CDR1 LGHDT, CDR2 YNNKEL (reference sequence). This CDR3 comprises 12 residues. Trimming took 1 base from V and 9 from J, leaving 9 bases between them.

V gene TRBV6-4 combines with J gene TRBJ2-1; D is ambiguous. From germline, CDR1 is MRHNA and CDR2 SNTAGT. This CDR3 has 17 residues. Trimming stripped 0 bases from V and 0 bases from J, with 12 bases between. The chain's CDR3 is CASSDSPSRSSYNEQFF. The DNA of the CDR3 is TGTGCCAGCAGTGACTCTCCCAGCCGGAGCTCCTACAATGAGCAGTTCTTC.

This chain joins TRBV28 and TRBJ2-7; TRBD1 matches 12 bases. Germline CDR1 reads MDHEN; CDR2 reads SYDVKM. V lost 7 bases and J lost 7; bases outside the gene matches: 11. This CDR3 region has 15 residues. CDR3 region: CASNSKGQGAPEQYF. CDR3 sequence (DNA): TGTGCCAGCAACTCCAAGGGACAGGGGGCGCCTGAGCAGTACTTC.

As regards this clone: An end of the junction does not agree with germline; a read error may underlie this. In DNA, the CDR3 is TGTGCTAGCAGCTCGGACAGGGCACCTTCCTACGAGCAGTACTTC. This sequence encodes CASSSDRAPSYEQYF. The chain couples TRBV7-7 to TRBJ2-7; 8 bases map to TRBD1. This CDR3 region has 15 residues. The germline CDR1 and CDR2 sequences are SSHAT and FNYEAQ (reference sequence).